One sample yielded the 30 T cell receptor beta chains listed below, sequenced in a study of cytomegalovirus exposure and HLA in healthy donors (dated by TCRdb to about 2017). The protocol used for the library was the immunoSEQ multiplex PCR assay. For the multiplex PCR, a mixture combining 60 forward primers for TCR Vbeta segments and 13 reverse primers for TCR Jbeta segments was used. The table was pulled from immuneACCESS by TCRdb, which kept in-frame rearrangements only. Such tables lose some clones; where checked, under half of the loss comes from unresolved V genes, and the rest has no known cause. The sample table holds tens of thousands of clones, of which 70% to 80% were seen once. The biggest ten clones account for more than 7.5% of the sample. Sequences were obtained from PBMCs. These TCRs come from a woman between 50 and 59 years old in good health and CMV-seropositive.

The chain employs TRBV5-8 and TRBJ1-5; a possible D gene is TRBD1 (5 bases). This CDR3 spans 13 amino acids. V was clipped by 4 bases and J by 2 bases, with 7 bases between them. Per germline, CDR1 SGHTS and CDR2 YDEGEE. The CDR3 DNA reads TGTGCCAGCAGCGTCAGGGGCAATCAGCCCCAGCATTTT. This gives the protein CASSVRGNQPQHF.

This clone was seen once. The chain links TRBV7-2 to TRBJ2-5; TRBD2 matches 8 bases. This CDR3 has 15 amino acids. Germline CDR1 and CDR2: SGHTA and FQGNSA. The V gene end was trimmed by 2 bases and the J gene end by 1 base; junction bases not matched to a gene: 3. CDR3 nucleotides: TGTGCCAGCAGCTTAAGACTAGCGTTCCAAGAGACCCAGTACTTC. Translating gives CASSLRLAFQETQYF.

V usage is TRBV28 and J usage is TRBJ2-7, with 9 bases that match TRBD1. Trimming at V came to 5 bases and at J to 0 bases, leaving 5 bases not matched to a gene. The germline gives CDR1 MDHEN, CDR2 SYDVKM. This CDR3 has 15 amino acids. This CDR3 reads CASSPGQGLSYEQYF. Here the CDR3 DNA reads TGTGCCAGCAGTCCGGGACAGGGCCTCTCCTACGAGCAGTACTTC.

This clone was counted only a few times. The chain recombines TRBV4-3 with TRBJ1-1, with unresolved D. CDR1 is LGHNA and CDR2 is YSLEER in the germline V gene. The V end was cut by 0 bases, the J end by 0 bases, with 5 bases between. CDR3 size: 14 residues. DNA for the CDR3: TGCGCCAGCAGCCAAGAAAACATGAACACTGAAGCTTTCTTT. The encoded protein is CASSQENMNTEAFF.

The genes are TRBV5-1 and TRBJ2-1, with TRBD2 identical over 12 bases. Germline V gives CDR1 SGHRS, CDR2 YFSETQ. The CDR3 contains 18 residues. Trimming took 4 bases from V and 0 from J; bases not matched to a gene: 8. The CDR3 bases are TGCGCCAGCAGCGCGCTAGCGGGGGGGTCGAGCTCCTACAATGAGCAGTTCTTC. This sequence encodes CASSALAGGSSSYNEQFF.

The V call is TRBV5-1, the J call TRBJ1-5; D gene ambiguous. CDR1 and CDR2 (germline): SGHRS, YFSETQ. Trimming left V 2 bases short and J 1 base short, with 10 bases between. The CDR3 extends over 15 amino acids. The CDR3 loop reads CASSLEAGSNQPQHF. CDR3 DNA sequence: TGCGCCAGCAGCTTAGAGGCGGGGAGCAATCAGCCCCAGCATTTT.

V is TRBV27 and J is TRBJ1-2, with 7 positions matching TRBD1. Germline CDR1 and CDR2: MNHEY and SMNVEV (reference sequence). CDR3 length equals 16 residues. J gave up 4 bases and V 0 bases, and 8 bases lay outside the gene matches. This CDR3 is CASSLSGDSTFYGYTF. CDR3 sequence (DNA): TGTGCCAGCAGTTTATCAGGGGACAGCACCTTCTATGGCTACACCTTC.

The CDR3 sequence: CASSLDRVGYTF. In DNA, the CDR3 is TGTGCCAGCAGCTTGGACAGGGTTGGCTACACCTTC. The chain links TRBV5-4 to TRBJ1-2; D is perhaps TRBD1 (6 bases). CDR1 is SGHNT and CDR2 is YYREEE in the germline V gene (reference sequence). V lost 0 bases to trimming and J lost 7 bases, with 7 bases between them. This CDR3 has 12 amino acids.

This chain uses TRBV18 with TRBJ2-5; D might be TRBD1 (5 bases). The CDR3 loop spans 13 amino acids. Germline CDR1 and CDR2: KGHSH and LQKENI. Trimming removed 2 bases at V and 2 bases at J, with 6 bases between. The CDR3 sequence: CASSPGAQETQYF. The CDR3 DNA is TGTGCCAGCTCACCAGGGGCTCAAGAGACCCAGTACTTC.

The chain is built from TRBV19 and TRBJ2-2; TRBD2 is a possible D gene (5 bases). Germline V gene data show CDR1 as LNHDA and CDR2 as SQIVND (reference sequence). The length of the CDR3 is 13 residues. Deletions cut 9 bases from V and 5 bases from J, with 13 bases between. This CDR3 is CASYLWETGELFF. The CDR3 DNA is TGTGCCAGCTACCTTTGGGAGACCGGGGAGCTGTTTTTT.

This clone was observed a handful of times. CDR3 sequence (DNA): TGTGCCAGCAGCTTAGAGTACAGCTCCTACGAGCAGTACTTC. It specifies CASSLEYSSYEQYF. The chain is built from TRBV7-6 and TRBJ2-7, with D unresolved. Trimming cost V 1 base and J 0 bases, with 7 bases left between them. CDR1 and CDR2 (germline): SGHVS, FNYEAQ. CDR3 length equals 14 residues.

The rearrangement uses TRBV6-5 and TRBJ1-5; the D gene is possibly TRBD1 (5 bases). Trimming took 5 bases from V and 0 from J, leaving 11 bases between them. CDR3 length: 15 amino acids. In germline, CDR1 is MNHEY, CDR2 SVGAGI. The CDR3 DNA reads TGTGCCAGCAGTGTTACAGGCTTTAGCAATCAGCCCCAGCATTTT. It is translated as CASSVTGFSNQPQHF.

The V call is TRBV7-2, the J call TRBJ2-3, with TRBD2 matching over 9 bases. CDR1 and CDR2 from the germline V gene are SGHTA and FQGNSA. CDR3 length: 16 amino acids. The V and J ends lost 8 bases and 0 bases, in that order; junction bases with no gene match: 9. CDR3 in DNA: TGTGCCAGCCGTATCCAAGCGGGGGGTAGCACAGATACGCAGTATTTT. Its translation: CASRIQAGGSTDTQYF.

The chain employs TRBV4-1 and TRBJ2-7, with 11 bases matching TRBD2. The V and J ends lost 3 bases and 5 bases, in that order; junction bases with no gene match: 3. Germline V lookup: CDR1 MGHRA, CDR2 YSYEKL. The CDR3 is 14 residues long. The CDR3 spells CASSQTSGNNEQYF. The CDR3 DNA reads TGCGCCAGCAGCCAGACTAGCGGGAATAACGAGCAGTACTTC.

This clone occurred once. The rearrangement uses TRBV6-1 and TRBJ1-2, with D perhaps TRBD1 (6 bases). Germline loops: CDR1 MNHNS, CDR2 SASEGT. The CDR3 has 14 amino acids. V was pared by 7 bases and J by 2 bases, with 14 bases between. The CDR3 DNA is TGTGCCAGCACCCTCTATACAGGGAACTATGGCTACACCTTC. Translated, it gives CASTLYTGNYGYTF.

The rearrangement uses TRBV4-1 and TRBJ2-7; 15 positions agree with TRBD2. The CDR3 consists of 18 residues. The J segment lost 4 bases and the V segment lost 2 bases, leaving 9 bases of the junction unmatched. CDR1 is MGHRA, CDR2 YSYEKL, per germline. Here the CDR3 DNA reads TGCGCCAGCAGCCAACCCCTTGGACTAGCGGGGGGGGTTTACGAGCAGTACTTC. This gives the protein CASSQPLGLAGGVYEQYF.

The rearrangement uses TRBV11-2 and TRBJ2-4, with D uncertain. Germline-derived CDR1 and CDR2 are SGHAT and FQNNGV. CDR3 length: 13 amino acids. Trimming cost V 0 bases and J 5 bases, with 5 bases left between them. In DNA, the CDR3 is TGTGCCAGCAGCTTAGATCTAGAAAACATTCAGTACTTC. Protein: CASSLDLENIQYF.

This clone appeared a few times. The V call is TRBV28, the J call TRBJ1-3, with 9 bases lining up with TRBD1. Germline V gene sequence: CDR1 MDHEN, CDR2 SYDVKM. V gave up 3 bases and J gave up 2 bases; unmatched junction bases: 5. CDR3 size: 16 residues. The CDR3 DNA reads as TGTGCCAGCAGTTTTCGCCACAGGGGGCCTGGAAACACCATATATTTT. Its protein is CASSFRHRGPGNTIYF.

As for this clone: Just one base apart from a much larger clone, this may be a read error. This rearrangement joins TRBV7-9 to TRBJ1-2; 11 bases align to TRBD1. Looked up from germline, CDR1 is SEHNR and CDR2 is FQNEAQ (reference sequence). V dropped 3 bases and J dropped 7; count of bases not matched to a gene: 1. The CDR3 spans 13 residues. CDR3 sequence reads: CASSFGTGGGYTF. As DNA, the CDR3 is TGTGCCAGCAGCTTCGGGACAGGGGGTGGCTACACCTTC.

With regard to this clone: Germline is not matched at one junction end, which may reflect a read error. This chain joins TRBV15 and TRBJ1-2; TRBD1 is a possible D gene (5 bases). The CDR3 runs to 15 residues. Per the germline V gene, CDR1 is LNHNV and CDR2 is YYDKDF (reference sequence). The CDR3 reads CATSRERTGYYGYTF. The CDR3 DNA reads TGTGCCACCAGCCGAGAGAGAACAGGCTACTATGGCTACACCTTC.

The gene calls are TRBV19 and TRBJ2-3; no definite D call. CDR1 LNHDA and CDR2 SQIVND come from the germline V gene (reference sequence). The CDR3 extends over 15 amino acids. The germline V and J ends were trimmed by 5 bases and 3 bases, with 15 bases remaining between them. In nucleotides, the CDR3 is TGTGCCAGTAGTGTCCAATGGAGATGGACAGATACGCAGTATTTT. Translating it yields CASSVQWRWTDTQYF.

The table lists this clone with a count of one. The J gene is TRBJ2-7, the V gene TRBV18; D might be TRBD1 (7 bases). Germline loops: CDR1 KGHSH, CDR2 LQKENI. The CDR3 consists of 14 residues. V lost 6 bases to trimming and J lost 7 bases, with 19 bases between them. CDR3 bases: TGTGCCAGCTCGTGGGCGGGACAGTCCGCTGAGCAGTACTTC. Translation gives CASSWAGQSAEQYF.

A few counts support this clone. The CDR3 reads CASSPRTGGLETQYF. The CDR3 nucleotides read TGTGCCAGCAGCCCACGGACAGGGGGCCTGGAGACCCAGTACTTC. V and J are TRBV7-7 and TRBJ2-5, with 11 bases matching TRBD1. CDR1 and CDR2 from the germline V gene are SSHAT and FNYEAQ (reference sequence). The length of the CDR3 is 15 residues. The ends lost 5 bases at V and 5 bases at J; junction bases unmatched: 7.

CDR3 nucleotides: TGTGCCAGCATTCAAAGGGACAGCACTAACTATGGCTACACCTTC. Translating gives CASIQRDSTNYGYTF. The chain has TRBV5-8 and TRBJ1-2; 7 bases match TRBD1. CDR1 is SGHTS, CDR2 YDEGEE, per germline. With 6 bases clipped from V and 0 bases from J, the junction kept 8 bases outside the gene matches. The CDR3 is 15 amino acids.

V gene TRBV28 combines with J gene TRBJ2-7; 10 bases agree with TRBD1. Germline V CDR1 and CDR2: MDHEN, SYDVKM. Germline trimming cut 0 bases from V and 3 bases from J; bases unmatched to any gene: 5. The CDR3 sequence is 16 residues long. CDR3 region: CASSLWGTGAYYEQYF. The CDR3, as DNA: TGTGCCAGCAGTTTATGGGGGACAGGGGCCTACTACGAGCAGTACTTC.

The chain is built from TRBV30 and TRBJ1-2; D is ambiguous. The V gene lost 5 bases and the J gene lost 6 bases, with 16 bases spanning the gap. The CDR3 consists of 13 residues. CDR1 is GTSNPN and CDR2 is SVGIG in the germline V gene (reference sequence). The CDR3 region is CAWVRRLNHGYTF. Written as DNA, the CDR3 is TGTGCCTGGGTTAGGAGGCTGAACCATGGCTACACCTTC.

CDR3 amino acids: CASSKQNTGELFF. CDR3 nucleotides: TGTGCCAGCAGCAAACAAAACACCGGGGAGCTGTTTTTT. V and J are TRBV21-1 and TRBJ2-2; TRBD1 is the table's D call, not checked against the DNA. TRBV21-1 is a listed pseudogene. This CDR3 is 13 amino acids long.

Only a few counts were recorded for this clone. The genes are TRBV30 and TRBJ1-2; possible D gene TRBD1, 5 bases. V lost 0 bases and J 1 base, leaving 6 bases between the germline ends. The germline V gene has CDR1 GTSNPN and CDR2 SVGIG (reference sequence). This CDR3 contains 13 residues. The DNA for the CDR3 is TGTGCCTGGAGTGTCAGGGTTAACTATGGCTACACCTTC. Amino acid sequence: CAWSVRVNYGYTF.

This clone was counted a few times. This chain uses TRBV9 with TRBJ2-5, with D perhaps matching TRBD2 (6 bases). Trimming removed 2 bases from V and 2 bases from J, with 10 bases in between. This CDR3 has 14 amino acids. Germline CDR1 SGDLS, CDR2 YYNGEE. CDR3 in DNA: TGTGCCAGCAGCGTCGCGGGGTATCAAGAGACCCAGTACTTC. Translation gives CASSVAGYQETQYF. Full variable domain (remainder filled in from reference TRBV9 and TRBJ2-5): DSGVTQTPKHLITATGQRVTLRCSPRSGDLSVYWYQQSLDQGLQFLIQYYNGEERAKGNILERFSAQQFPDLHSELNLSSLELGDSALYFCASSVAGYQETQYFGPGTRLLVL.

V is TRBV28 and J is TRBJ2-7; TRBD1 matches 8 bases. The CDR3 is 13 amino acids. Germline CDR1 and CDR2: MDHEN and SYDVKM. V gave up 6 bases and J gave up 2 bases; unmatched junction bases: 3. CDR3 nucleotides: TGTGCCAGCAGGGGGACAGGTACCTACGAGCAGTACTTC. Translated: CASRGTGTYEQYF.